This T cell receptor beta chain was obtained from a study of shared clonotypes between healthy human individuals (dated by TCRdb to about 2020). Background for the entire study: Three men and a couple of women, aged 18 to 49 years, made up the cohort. For each donor, CD4 naive and CD4 memory were each given three plates, CD8 naive was given two plates, and CD8 memory was given one plate. To estimate repertoire size and how much clonotypes are shared between individuals, the study performed deep sequencing of blood TCR repertoires from roughly five healthy adults. To increase sequencing depth and limit assay-specific biases, different laboratories used diverse techniques to prepare libraries and sequence TCR repertoires. Each donor's leukapheresis produced roughly between roughly 0.85 and 9.5 billion PBMCs.

The junction shows trimming of 2 bases on V and 6 bases on J, plus 8 bases between the germline ends. Sequences MNHEY (CDR1) and SMNVEV (CDR2) are obtained from the germline V gene (reference sequence). Measured from the cysteine to the phenylalanine, the CDR3 is 13 residues long. Just the 39-base CDR3 DNA is kept, in frame starting at base 1. This clone was seen a single time. There is no known antigen for this receptor. No clone much larger than this one lies a single base away; base qualities are absent. The sample holds other DNA sequences that translate to the same CDR3. Using the deep immunoSEQ assay, TCR CDR3 regions were amplified from genomic DNA by multiplex PCR. Genomic DNA extracted from each cell subset was distributed evenly over all wells of several immunoSEQ 96-well plates, and each plate served as one replicate. Each replicate PCR for sorted subsets received about 210 ng genomic DNA, equal to about 30,000 T cell genomes. Purified libraries were measured with a Qubit 3.0 fluorometer, size-checked on a Bioanalyzer 2100, and measured again with the KAPA Library Quantification kit. Each immunoSEQ 96-well plate was sequenced on its own single-read 150-cycle Illumina NextSeq 550 flow cell. Regarding the original processing steps: Because the immunoSEQ output included only junctional sequences and no quality scores, the filtering could not be the same as the filtering used for full-length reads. To assign V/J genes and CDR3, sequences were annotated using PyIR, a Python wrapper for IgBLAST v1.9, with IMGT germline references. Reads were removed for weak V/J assignments (E-value above 1e-6), missing CDR3, stop codons, out-of-frame junctions, or ambiguous translated residues. A V3J clonotype was defined by an identical inferred V gene, J gene, and CDR3 amino acid sequence. Percentage overlap between repertoires was computed as shared unique clonotypes divided by the size of the smaller repertoire. Richness of each repertoire was evaluated using RTK rarefaction, the Chao1 estimator, and Recon v2.1 estimates of unobserved clonotypes. Generation probabilities were computed with OLGA for all TCRbeta clonotypes obtained by the gDNA method from a handful of donors. TCRdb retrieved this table from immuneACCESS and kept in-frame rearrangements only. Not all clones are present; in checked studies, unresolved V genes account for under half, and no reason is known for the remainder. V, J and clone size were drawn from that table, and D and trimming were deduced from the DNA. Counted in this sample were about 2.1 million clones; roughly 93% of them appeared once. The top ten clones comprise around 1.7% of the sample.

For the CD8 naive samples, CD45RO-negative cells were positively selected for CCR7, yielding a CD45RA+CCR7+ population from which TemRA cells were excluded. The donors were healthy, HIV-negative adults who had no recently reported acute infections or vaccinations. Every donor was a Caucasian adult residing in Nashville, Tennessee, USA. Blood was collected by leukapheresis, and PBMCs were isolated by Ficoll-Histopaque density gradient centrifugation and then cryopreserved in liquid nitrogen vapor phase. Analytical flow cytometry was used to check the purity and quantity of every magnetically sorted T cell population. Genomic DNA was isolated from each sorted fraction and quantified by UV absorbance on a Nanodrop 2000c. General conclusions and limits of the study: Sampling was limited to blood, and TCR repertoires in tissue likely differ from TCR repertoires in blood. Naive subsets generally had larger estimated clonotype richness than memory subsets. The genetic and exposure-history diversity represented was limited by the small number of donors. Incomplete sequencing was indicated by rarefaction of sorted-subset datasets, despite the large sequencing depth. Sharing across four donors was observed for approximately 5% of naive CD4, 3% to 4% of naive CD8, 2% to 2.5% of memory CD4, and about 0.4% of memory CD8 clonotypes. Compared with non-shared clonotypes, the clonotypes found in all four sorted-subset donors had higher generation probabilities. Based on pairwise subsampling, the degree of clonotype sharing among donors was expected to be affected by sequencing depth.

Source material: naive CD8+ T cells from PBMCs. The cell subset or site tag for this specimen amounts to: CD45RA+CCR7+. This TCR came from a man between 18 and 35 years old in good health. Some clones in this sample may be carry-over from other donors' samples. The rearrangement combines TRBV27 with TRBJ2-1; the D segment is perhaps TRBD1 or TRBD2, each sharing 5 matched bases. The DNA sequence follows: TGTGCCAGCAGTTTAGAGGGGTTCAATGAGCAGTTCTTC. This gives the protein CASSLEGFNEQFF.